One and the same sample provided the 25 T cell receptor beta chains below, sequenced in a study of CD8 T cells in Susac syndrome. cDNA came from approximately 0.5 to 1 ug RNA primed by random hexamers. Each CDR3 protein gets one entry after TCRdb re-called the immunoSEQ multiplex PCR reads with MiXCR. The sample records under 200,000 distinct CDR3 sequences, about 95% being singletons. What was sequenced was CD4+ T cells from PBMCs. Every receptor here comes from a human donor in good health.

The CDR3 sequence: CSVSGGARGYTF. The DNA for the CDR3 is TGCAGCGTGTCAGGGGGCGCCAGGGGCTACACCTTC. The V call is TRBV29-1, the J call TRBJ1-2, with TRBD1 matching over 8 bases. The V and J ends lost 6 bases and 8 bases, in that order; junction bases with no gene match: 8. The CDR3 has 12 residues. CDR1 and CDR2 from the germline V gene are SQVTM and ANQGSEA.

In nucleotides, the CDR3 is TGTGCCAGCACCCAACTAGTCACTGAAGCTTTCTTT. Encoded protein: CASTQLVTEAFF. The chain recombines TRBV2 with TRBJ1-1; no reliable D call. From germline, CDR1 is SNHLY and CDR2 FYNNEI. V lost 7 bases and J lost 4, with 10 bases in between. CDR3 size: 12 residues.

V usage is TRBV12-3 or TRBV12-4 and J usage is TRBJ2-5; TRBD2 aligns across 9 bases. Losses at the gene ends were 5 bases for V and 7 bases for J; bases not matched to a gene: 17. The CDR3 spans 17 residues. CDR3 protein: CASSPPRASGEDSTQYF. CDR3 nucleotides: TGTGCCAGCAGTCCCCCCCGGGCTAGCGGGGAAGATTCGACCCAGTACTTC.

V gene TRBV3-1 combines with J gene TRBJ2-5; D might be TRBD2 (5 bases). Germline assignment: CDR1 LGHDT and CDR2 YNNKEL (reference sequence). CDR3 size: 14 residues. V was clipped by 1 base and J by 8 bases, with 14 bases between them. DNA for the CDR3: TGTGCCAGCAGCCAAGGAGTGGGAGAGGGTACCCAGTACTTC. Its protein is CASSQGVGEGTQYF.

This chain links TRBV9 with TRBJ1-3, with 7 positions matching TRBD1. J lost 0 bases, V lost 3 bases, and 6 bases had no gene match. This CDR3 is 16 amino acids long. Germline CDR1 and CDR2: SGDLS and YYNGEE. DNA of the CDR3: TGTGCCAGCAGCGGGACAGGAGCCTTCTCTGGAAACACCATATATTTT. Translated: CASSGTGAFSGNTIYF.

J is TRBJ1-1 and V is TRBV3-1, with TRBD1 matching over 7 bases. The CDR3 length is 13 residues. Germline CDR1 LGHDT, CDR2 YNNKEL (reference sequence). After removal of 5 bases from V and 4 bases from J, the junction contained 4 bases not matched to a gene. CDR3 sequence: CASSLDRATEAFF. CDR3 nucleotides: TGTGCCAGCAGCTTAGACAGGGCCACTGAAGCTTTCTTT.

V and J are TRBV20-1 and TRBJ1-4; no clear D. The CDR3 loop spans 14 amino acids. The V and J ends lost 4 bases and 8 bases respectively, with 17 bases between them. Germline lookup yields CDR1 DFQATT and CDR2 SNEGSKA (reference sequence). CDR3 nucleotide sequence: TGCAGTGCTACACTTCTGGGTCGACGGGAAAAACTGTTTTTT. Translation: CSATLLGRREKLFF.

The chain links TRBV5-6 to TRBJ1-2; possibly TRBD1 for D (6 bases). Deletions cut 5 bases from V and 7 bases from J, with 15 bases between. The germline V gene has CDR1 SGHDT and CDR2 YYEEEE. This CDR3 comprises 13 residues. The chain's CDR3 is CASRRGSGSGYTF. DNA for the CDR3: TGTGCCAGCAGGAGGGGGTCCGGCAGTGGCTACACCTTC.

This chain links TRBV21-1 with TRBJ2-5; the D call of TRBD1 is as the table states it, not checked on the DNA. TRBV21-1 counts as a pseudogene. The CDR3 has 14 amino acids. The CDR3 DNA reads TGTGCCAGCACCTCTCAGGGATGGAAAGAGACCCAGTACTTC. Protein: CASTSQGWKETQYF.

The chain couples TRBV7-2 to TRBJ2-3, with 10 bases that match TRBD2. Germline assignment: CDR1 SGHTA and CDR2 FQGNSA. V lost 3 bases to trimming and J lost 5 bases; unmatched junction nucleotides: 5. This CDR3 comprises 15 residues. The CDR3: CASSFQAGGRDTQYF. The CDR3 region has the DNA TGTGCCAGCAGCTTTCAAGCGGGGGGGCGAGATACGCAGTATTTT.

The genes are TRBV20-1 and TRBJ1-4; D ambiguous. This CDR3 is built from 13 residues. Germline CDR1 reads DFQATT; CDR2 reads SNEGSKA (reference sequence). Trimming took off 5 bases at V and 3 bases at J, with 10 bases between the two ends. The CDR3 reads CSALASANEKLFF. The CDR3 nucleotides are TGCAGTGCTCTGGCTTCCGCTAATGAAAAACTGTTTTTT.

This chain uses TRBV28 with TRBJ1-2; TRBD1 is a possible D gene (6 bases). The CDR3 runs 13 residues. CDR1 MDHEN and CDR2 SYDVKM come from the germline V gene. Trimming removed 4 bases at V and 6 bases at J, with 12 bases between. CDR3 sequence: CASSYRAANGYTF. In DNA form, the CDR3 reads TGTGCCAGCAGTTACAGGGCCGCAAATGGCTACACCTTC.

V is TRBV20-1 and J is TRBJ1-5; 8 bases are a match to TRBD1. Trimming took 6 bases from V and 9 from J; bases not matched to a gene: 7. Germline CDR1 reads DFQATT; CDR2 reads SNEGSKA (reference sequence). The CDR3 is 12 amino acids. Here the CDR3 reads CSADRGRAPQHF. The CDR3 region has the DNA TGCAGTGCCGACAGGGGCCGTGCGCCCCAGCATTTT.

The chain uses TRBV12-3 or TRBV12-4 and TRBJ1-2; D uncertain. With 4 bases removed from V and 6 bases from J, the gap between germline ends came to 12 bases. The CDR3 is 13 amino acids. The CDR3 bases are TGTGCCAGCAGTTACGAGGATTGGAATGGCTACACCTTC. Residues: CASSYEDWNGYTF.

The genes are TRBV30 and TRBJ1-1, with D maybe TRBD1 (6 bases). The CDR3 extends over 12 amino acids. Trimming left V 5 bases short and J 8 bases short, with 15 bases between. Germline lookup yields CDR1 GTSNPN and CDR2 SVGIG (reference sequence). For the CDR3, the DNA is TGTGCCTGGGGGGAGGGGGATTGGGAAGCTTTCTTT. This encodes CAWGEGDWEAFF.

This chain links TRBV29-1 with TRBJ2-3; TRBD2 matches at 7 bases. V gave up 4 bases and J gave up 4 bases; unmatched junction bases: 8. Germline assignment: CDR1 SQVTM and CDR2 ANQGSEA. The CDR3 runs 14 residues. CDR3 sequence: CSVVWSGGPDTQYF. Here the CDR3 DNA reads TGCAGCGTTGTATGGTCGGGGGGTCCAGATACGCAGTATTTT.

V gene TRBV11-2 combines with J gene TRBJ2-3; no reliable D call. Germline-derived CDR1 and CDR2 are SGHAT and FQNNGV. The CDR3 loop spans 14 amino acids. The germline V and J ends were trimmed by 3 bases and 0 bases, with 7 bases remaining between them. CDR3 region: CASSFLMSTDTQYF. CDR3 DNA sequence: TGTGCCAGCAGCTTTTTAATGAGCACAGATACGCAGTATTTT.

The gene calls are TRBV27 and TRBJ2-3; D might be TRBD2 (5 bases). V gave up 3 bases and J gave up 9 bases, with 10 bases separating them. The CDR3 extends over 12 amino acids. The germline CDR1 and CDR2 sequences are MNHEY and SMNVEV (reference sequence). CDR3 DNA: TGTGCCAGCAGTTTCGCTGGACTGACGCAGTATTTT. As protein: CASSFAGLTQYF.

This clonotype was found a few times. V and J are TRBV5-1 and TRBJ2-2; D is ambiguous. Germline assignment: CDR1 SGHRS and CDR2 YFSETQ. Deletions cut 0 bases from V and 2 bases from J, with 8 bases between. This CDR3 comprises 15 residues. As DNA, the CDR3 is TGCGCCAGCAGCTTGGGCACAGACAACACCGGGGAGCTGTTTTTT. Translation: CASSLGTDNTGELFF.

The rearrangement links TRBV20-1 to TRBJ2-1; 11 bases match TRBD2. Germline V lookup: CDR1 DFQATT, CDR2 SNEGSKA (reference sequence). CDR3 size: 14 residues. CDR3 protein: CSPSTSGTEEEQFF. Written as DNA, the CDR3 is TGCAGCCCCTCGACTAGCGGGACGGAGGAGGAGCAGTTCTTC.

This chain links TRBV28 with TRBJ1-5; D ambiguous. CDR3 length: 12 residues. The V gene's germline CDR1 is MDHEN and CDR2 SYDVKM. Trimming cost V 3 bases and J 3 bases, with 3 bases left between them. The CDR3 reads CASSLNNQPQHF. CDR3 coding DNA: TGTGCCAGCAGTTTGAACAATCAGCCCCAGCATTTT. Combining the CDR3 with reference TRBV28 and TRBJ1-5 gives the whole variable domain DVKVTQSSRYLVKRTGEKVFLECVQDMDHENMFWYRQDPGLGLRLIYFSYDVKMKEKGDIPEGYSVSREKKERFSLILESASTNQTSMYLCASSLNNQPQHFGDGTRLSIL.

The rearrangement joins TRBV12-3 or TRBV12-4 to TRBJ1-3; the match to TRBD1 covers 8 bases. J was trimmed by 4 bases and V by 4 bases; bases with no gene match: 9. The CDR3 covers 16 residues. The CDR3 nucleotides are TGTGCCAGCAGTTATAGGACAGGGCCAGCGGGAAACACCATATATTTT. It is translated as CASSYRTGPAGNTIYF.

This chain links TRBV11-2 with TRBJ2-1, with D possibly being TRBD1 or TRBD2 (6 bases each). The CDR3 totals 15 residues. Germline V gene lookup returns CDR1 SGHAT and CDR2 FQNNGV. Trimming removed 2 bases from V and 6 bases from J, with 14 bases in between. This CDR3 is CASSLPWGRGNEQFF. CDR3 DNA: TGTGCCAGCAGCTTACCATGGGGGCGGGGCAATGAGCAGTTCTTC.

The rearrangement joins TRBV6-5 to TRBJ1-1; D is unresolved. The CDR3 runs to 15 residues. Germline V gene data show CDR1 as MNHEY and CDR2 as SVGAGI. V lost 5 bases and J lost 1, with 14 bases in between. The DNA for the CDR3 is TGTGCCAGCAGTCAACGACGTCCACCGAACACTGAAGCTTTCTTT. Translation gives CASSQRRPPNTEAFF.

This chain connects TRBV20-1 to TRBJ2-1; D might be TRBD1 or TRBD2, each matching 5 bases. Trimming pared 5 bases from V and 3 bases from J, leaving 11 bases between. CDR1 DFQATT and CDR2 SNEGSKA come from the germline V gene (reference sequence). The CDR3 has 13 amino acids. The CDR3 nucleotides are TGCAGTGCTCCCGGGACCAACTACAATGAGCAGTTCTTC. It encodes CSAPGTNYNEQFF.